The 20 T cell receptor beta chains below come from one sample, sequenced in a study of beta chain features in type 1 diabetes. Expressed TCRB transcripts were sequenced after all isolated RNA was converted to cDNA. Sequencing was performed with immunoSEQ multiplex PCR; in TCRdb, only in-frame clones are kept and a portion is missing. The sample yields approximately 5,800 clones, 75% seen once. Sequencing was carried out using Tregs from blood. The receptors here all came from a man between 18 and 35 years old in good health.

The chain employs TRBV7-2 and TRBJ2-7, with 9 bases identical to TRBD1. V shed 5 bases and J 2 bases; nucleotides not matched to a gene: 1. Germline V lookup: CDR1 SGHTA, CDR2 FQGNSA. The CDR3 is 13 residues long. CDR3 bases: TGTGCCAGCAGCCGACAGGGGGCCTACGAGCAGTACTTC. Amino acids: CASSRQGAYEQYF.

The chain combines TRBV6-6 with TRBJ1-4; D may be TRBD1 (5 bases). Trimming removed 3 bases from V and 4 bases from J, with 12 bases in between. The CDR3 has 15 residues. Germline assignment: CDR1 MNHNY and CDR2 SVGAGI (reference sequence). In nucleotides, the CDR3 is TGTGCCAGCAGTTATGATCGACAGATTAATGAAAAACTGTTTTTT. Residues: CASSYDRQINEKLFF.

The CDR3 spells CASSGAKADTQYF. CDR3 DNA sequence: TGTGCCAGCAGCGGGGCAAAAGCTGATACGCAGTATTTT. The rearrangement uses TRBV9 and TRBJ2-3; D is unclear. Trimming took 3 bases from V and 6 from J, leaving 11 bases between them. This CDR3 has 13 amino acids. Germline V gives CDR1 SGDLS, CDR2 YYNGEE.

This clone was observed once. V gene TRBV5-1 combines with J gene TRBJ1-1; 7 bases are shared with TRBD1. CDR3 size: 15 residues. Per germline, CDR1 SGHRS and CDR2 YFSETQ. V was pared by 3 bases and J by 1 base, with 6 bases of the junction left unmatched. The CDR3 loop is CASSSTGVWNTEAFF. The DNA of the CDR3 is TGCGCCAGCAGCTCTACAGGGGTTTGGAACACTGAAGCTTTCTTT.

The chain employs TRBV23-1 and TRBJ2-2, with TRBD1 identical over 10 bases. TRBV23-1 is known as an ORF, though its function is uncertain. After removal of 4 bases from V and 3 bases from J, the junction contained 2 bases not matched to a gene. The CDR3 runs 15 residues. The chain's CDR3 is CASSLGQGDTGELFF. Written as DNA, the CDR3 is TGCGCCAGCAGTCTAGGACAGGGGGACACCGGGGAGCTGTTTTTT.

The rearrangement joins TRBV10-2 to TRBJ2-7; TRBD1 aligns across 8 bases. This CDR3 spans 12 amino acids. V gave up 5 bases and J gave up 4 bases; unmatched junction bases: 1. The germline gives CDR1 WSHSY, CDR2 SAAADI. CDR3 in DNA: TGCGCCAGCAGTTGGACAGGGTACGAGCAGTACTTC. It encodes CASSWTGYEQYF.

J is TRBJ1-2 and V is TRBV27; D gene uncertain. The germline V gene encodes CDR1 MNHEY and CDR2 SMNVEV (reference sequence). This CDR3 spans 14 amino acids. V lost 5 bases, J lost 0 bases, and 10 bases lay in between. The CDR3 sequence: CASSLRNSNYGYTF. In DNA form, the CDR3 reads TGTGCCAGCAGTCTGAGAAACTCTAACTATGGCTACACCTTC.

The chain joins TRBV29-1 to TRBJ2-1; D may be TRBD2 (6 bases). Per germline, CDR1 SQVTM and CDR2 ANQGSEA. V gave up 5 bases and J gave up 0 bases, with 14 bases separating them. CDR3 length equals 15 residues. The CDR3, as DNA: TGCAGCGTTCACAAGGGACTGAGCTCCTACAATGAGCAGTTCTTC. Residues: CSVHKGLSSYNEQFF.

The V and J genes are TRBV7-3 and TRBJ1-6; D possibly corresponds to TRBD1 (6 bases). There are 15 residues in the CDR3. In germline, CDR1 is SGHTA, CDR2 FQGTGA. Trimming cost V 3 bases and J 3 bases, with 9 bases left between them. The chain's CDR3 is CASSFTGNYNSPLHF. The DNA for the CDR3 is TGTGCCAGCAGCTTTACAGGGAACTATAATTCACCCCTCCACTTT.

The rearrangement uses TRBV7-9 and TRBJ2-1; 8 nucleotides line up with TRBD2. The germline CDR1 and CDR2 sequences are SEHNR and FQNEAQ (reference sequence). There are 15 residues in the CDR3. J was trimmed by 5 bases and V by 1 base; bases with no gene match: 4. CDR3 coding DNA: TGTGCCAGCAGCTTAGTACGGGGGGGCCACAATGAGCAGTTCTTC. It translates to CASSLVRGGHNEQFF.

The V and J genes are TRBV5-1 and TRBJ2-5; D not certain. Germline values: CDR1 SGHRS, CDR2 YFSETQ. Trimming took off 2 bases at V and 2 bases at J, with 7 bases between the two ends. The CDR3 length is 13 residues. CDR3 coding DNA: TGCGCCAGCAGCTTCCTTCCTCAAGAGACCCAGTACTTC. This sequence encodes CASSFLPQETQYF.

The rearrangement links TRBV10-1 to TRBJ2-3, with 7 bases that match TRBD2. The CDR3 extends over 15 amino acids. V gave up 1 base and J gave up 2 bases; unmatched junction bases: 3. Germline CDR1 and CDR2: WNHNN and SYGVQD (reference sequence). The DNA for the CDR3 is TGCGCCAGCAGTGAGTTGCGGGGGTCCACAGATACGCAGTATTTT. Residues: CASSELRGSTDTQYF.

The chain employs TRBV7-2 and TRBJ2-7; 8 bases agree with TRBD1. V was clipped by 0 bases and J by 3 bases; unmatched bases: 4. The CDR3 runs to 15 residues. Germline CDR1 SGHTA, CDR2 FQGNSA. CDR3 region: CASSLAGGQGYEQYF. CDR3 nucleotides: TGTGCCAGCAGCTTAGCGGGCGGACAGGGCTACGAGCAGTACTTC.

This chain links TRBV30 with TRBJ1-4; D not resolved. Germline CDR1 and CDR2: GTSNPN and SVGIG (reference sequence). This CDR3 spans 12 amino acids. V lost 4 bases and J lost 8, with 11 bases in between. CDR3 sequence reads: CAWKEVGEKLFF. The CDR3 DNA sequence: TGTGCCTGGAAAGAGGTCGGGGAAAAACTGTTTTTT.

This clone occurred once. The CDR3 sequence: CAINPGQGGGYTF. The CDR3 DNA follows: TGTGCCATCAACCCGGGACAGGGCGGTGGCTACACCTTC. The gene calls are TRBV10-3 and TRBJ1-2, with 9 bases fitting TRBD1. Per germline, CDR1 ENHRY and CDR2 SYGVKD. Trimming removed 7 bases from V and 7 bases from J; junction bases left unmatched: 7. This CDR3 spans 13 amino acids.

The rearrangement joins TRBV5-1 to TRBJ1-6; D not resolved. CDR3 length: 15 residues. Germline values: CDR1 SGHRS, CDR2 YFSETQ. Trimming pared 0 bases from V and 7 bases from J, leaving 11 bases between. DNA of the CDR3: TGCGCCAGCAGCTTGGGTGGCAACCCAAATTCACCCCTCCACTTT. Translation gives CASSLGGNPNSPLHF. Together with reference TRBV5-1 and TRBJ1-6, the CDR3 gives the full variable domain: KAGVTQTPRYLIKTRGQQVTLSCSPISGHRSVSWYQQTPGQGLQFLFEYFSETQRNKGNFPGRFSGRQFSNSRSEMNVSTLELGDSALYLCASSLGGNPNSPLHFGNGTRLTVT.

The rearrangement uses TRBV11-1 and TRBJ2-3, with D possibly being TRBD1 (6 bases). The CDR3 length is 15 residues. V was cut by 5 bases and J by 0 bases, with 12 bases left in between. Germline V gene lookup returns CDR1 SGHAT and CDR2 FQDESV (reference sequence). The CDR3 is CASSRRGPSTDTQYF. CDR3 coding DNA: TGTGCCAGCAGCCGCAGGGGTCCCAGCACAGATACGCAGTATTTT.

DNA of the CDR3: TGTGCCAGCAGCTTGTACAGGGGGCGTCAATCCTACGAGCAGTACTTC. It encodes CASSLYRGRQSYEQYF. V is TRBV7-9 and J is TRBJ2-7, with TRBD1 matching 9 bases. J lost 1 base, V lost 3 bases, and 7 bases had no gene match. The CDR3 is 16 amino acids. Germline CDR1 reads SEHNR; CDR2 reads FQNEAQ (reference sequence).

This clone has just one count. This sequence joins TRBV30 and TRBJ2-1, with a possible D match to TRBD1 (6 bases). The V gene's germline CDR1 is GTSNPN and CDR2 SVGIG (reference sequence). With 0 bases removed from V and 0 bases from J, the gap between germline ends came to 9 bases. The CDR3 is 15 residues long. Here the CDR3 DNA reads TGTGCCTGGAGTGTTGGGGGCGGCTCCTACAATGAGCAGTTCTTC. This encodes CAWSVGGGSYNEQFF.

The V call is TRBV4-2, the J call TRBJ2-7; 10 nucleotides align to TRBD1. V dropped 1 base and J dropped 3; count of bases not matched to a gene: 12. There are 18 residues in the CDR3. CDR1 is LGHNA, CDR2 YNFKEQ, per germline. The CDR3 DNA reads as TGTGCCAGCAGCCAAGTCGCTGTCGGGACAGGGGACCTCTACGAGCAGTACTTC. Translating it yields CASSQVAVGTGDLYEQYF.